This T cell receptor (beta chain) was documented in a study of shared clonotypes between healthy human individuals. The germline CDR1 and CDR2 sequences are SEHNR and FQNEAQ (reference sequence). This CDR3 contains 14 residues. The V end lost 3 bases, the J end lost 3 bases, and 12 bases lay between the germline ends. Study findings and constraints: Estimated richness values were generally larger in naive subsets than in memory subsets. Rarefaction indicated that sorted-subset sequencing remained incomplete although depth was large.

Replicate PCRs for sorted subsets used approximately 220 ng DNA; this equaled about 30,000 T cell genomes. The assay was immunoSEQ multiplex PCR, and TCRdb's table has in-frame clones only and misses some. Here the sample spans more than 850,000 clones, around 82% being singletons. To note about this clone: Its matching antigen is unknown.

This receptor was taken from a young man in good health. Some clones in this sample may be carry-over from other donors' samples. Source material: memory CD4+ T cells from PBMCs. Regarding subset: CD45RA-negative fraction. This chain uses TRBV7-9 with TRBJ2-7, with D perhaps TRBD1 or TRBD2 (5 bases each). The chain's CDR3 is CASSFGDGLYEQYF. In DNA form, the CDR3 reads TGTGCCAGCAGCTTCGGGGACGGCCTCTACGAGCAGTACTTC. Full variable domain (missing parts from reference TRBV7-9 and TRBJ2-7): DTGVSQNPRHKITKRGQNVTFRCDPISEHNRLYWYRQTLGQGPEFLTYFQNEAQLEKSRLLSDRFSAERPKGSFSTLEIQRTEQGDSAMYLCASSFGDGLYEQYFGPGTRLTVT.